This T cell receptor (beta chain) originates from a study of T cells expressing NK-cell markers. Looking at the study overall: HCMV serostatus: seven of eight sequenced donors positive, one negative.

In the case of this clonotype: The antigen remains undetermined.

General observations from the study: Nothing established the HCMV specificity of expanded NKG2C+ T cell clones. Dominant NKG2C+ clonotype frequencies of roughly 1.0-8% of CD8+ T cells were measured in about 6 donors.

The CDR3 is 15 residues long. cDNA encoding TCR beta was synthesized via 5'RACE template switching incorporating UMIs. TCRdb re-analyzed the 5' RACE reads; it lists each CDR3 protein once, without DNA. This sample's clone table lists 150,000 to 180,000 distinct CDR3 sequences. Sequenced: blood T cells: a sorted CD56 or NKG2C T cell subset, CD4+ or CD8+ T cells, or bulk PBMC T cells (not recorded which). The chain recombines TRBV12-3 or TRBV12-4 with TRBJ1-1. The TCR sequence derives from a woman aged 45 to 65 in good health. CDR3 residues: CASSSLTVMNTEAFF.